A selection of T cell receptor beta chains follows, all from one sample in a study of vaccination effects on CD4 cells after COVID-19. What these receptors recognize is not known. Repertoires were generated with immunoSEQ multiplex PCR, while TCRdb's copy carries only in-frame clones and drops some. Altogether some 79,000 clones are present, around 70% being singletons, with the ten largest covering approximately 1.7%. The sequencing used CD4+ T cells from PBMCs cultured with HCoV-229E spike peptides, collected before COVID-19 vaccination. These receptors came from a human donor who received a COVID-19 vaccine. CDR3s include the opening cysteine and the closing phenylalanine or tryptophan. The D gene is left open where the match is weak. Clone size is given for some rows only: seen once, a few or many times, or a class if the clone is expanded.

TRBJ1-1 | NA | NA | TRBV6-6 | CASSWGGGGDTEAFF | TGTGCCAGCAGCTGGGGAGGAGGTGGTGACACTGAAGCTTTCTTT
TRBJ2-5 | NA | NA | TRBV25-1 | CASSERLLGQETQYF | TGTGCCAGCAGTGAAAGGCTGCTAGGCCAAGAGACCCAGTACTTC
TRBJ2-6 | NA | NA | TRBV25-1 | CASSESSGANVLTF | TGTGCCAGCAGTGAAAGCTCTGGGGCCAACGTCCTGACTTTC
TRBJ1-1 | TRBD1 | NA | TRBV5-1 | CASSLAGDSPEEAFF | TGCGCCAGCAGCTTGGCCGGGGACAGCCCCGAGGAAGCTTTCTTT
TRBJ1-5 | NA | NA | TRBV19 | CASSHQARPQHF | TGTGCCAGTAGTCACCAGGCTCGGCCCCAGCATTTT
TRBJ1-1 | NA | NA | TRBV12-3/TRBV12-4 | CASSRMNTEAFF | TGTGCCAGCAGTCGTATGAACACTGAAGCTTTCTTT
TRBJ2-2 | NA | few | TRBV7-9 | CASSLVASTGELFF | TGTGCCAGCAGCTTAGTGGCTTCTACCGGGGAGCTGTTTTTT
TRBJ2-3 | NA | few | TRBV19 | CASRPGSTDTQYF | TGTGCCAGTAGACCAGGAAGCACAGATACGCAGTATTTT
TRBJ1-4 | NA | NA | TRBV29-1 | CSVDGGAGEKLFF | TGCAGCGTTGATGGGGGGGCGGGTGAAAAACTGTTTTTT
TRBJ1-3 | NA | NA | TRBV27 | CASSSWTDSGNTIYF | TGTGCCAGCAGTTCTTGGACGGACTCTGGAAACACCATATATTTT
TRBJ2-2 | TRBD1 | NA | TRBV5-1 | CASRDRGTGELFF | TGCGCCAGCAGAGACAGGGGCACCGGGGAGCTGTTTTTT
TRBJ1-5 | NA | NA | TRBV6-6 | CASRTGNGNQPQHF | TGTGCCAGCAGAACAGGGAACGGCAATCAGCCCCAGCATTTT
TRBJ1-5 | NA | few | TRBV5-3 | CARSLAVF | TGTGCCAGAAGCTTGGCCGTTTTT
TRBJ1-2 | NA | NA | TRBV6-6 | CASSRGGVNYGYTF | TGTGCCAGCAGCCGCGGAGGGGTTAACTATGGCTACACCTTC
TRBJ2-2 | NA | NA | TRBV14 | CAFPGCYGGELFF | TGTGCCTTCCCAGGATGTTACGGCGGGGAGCTGTTTTTT
TRBJ1-2 | TRBD1 | NA | TRBV7-2 | CASSLVQGAGYGYTF | TGTGCCAGCAGCTTAGTCCAGGGGGCCGGCTATGGCTACACCTTC
TRBJ1-3 | TRBD1 | few | TRBV11-3 | CASSSTGVSGNTIYF | TGTGCCAGCAGCTCGACAGGGGTCTCTGGAAACACCATATATTTT
TRBJ2-1 | NA | NA | TRBV7-2 | CASSLGHGKLGEQFF | TGTGCCAGCAGCTTAGGGCACGGGAAATTAGGTGAGCAGTTCTTC
TRBJ1-2 | NA | NA | TRBV11-2 | CASSLVPGLDYGYTF | TGTGCCAGCAGCTTAGTTCCGGGGTTGGACTATGGCTACACCTTC
TRBJ1-1 | NA | NA | TRBV11-2 | CASSLTENTEAFF | TGTGCCAGCAGCTTAACCGAGAACACTGAAGCTTTCTTT
TRBJ1-5 | NA | NA | TRBV9 | CASCPGDGNQPQHF | TGTGCCAGCTGCCCGGGGGACGGCAATCAGCCCCAGCATTTT
TRBJ1-2 | NA | few | TRBV6-1 | CASSEVRAYGYTF | TGTGCCAGCAGTGAAGTCAGGGCCTATGGCTACACCTTC
TRBJ2-5 | NA | NA | TRBV5-1 | CASSSTSQETQYF | TGCGCCAGCAGCTCCACTAGTCAAGAGACCCAGTACTTC
TRBJ2-1 | TRBD2 | NA | TRBV25-1 | CASSDGLAGVTMFF | TGTGCCAGCAGTGACGGACTAGCGGGGGTAACCATGTTCTTC
TRBJ1-2 | NA | once | TRBV11-2 | CASSSNRGGSGDGYTF | TGTGCCAGCAGCTCCAACCGTGGGGGGTCTGGTGATGGCTACACCTTC
TRBJ2-1 | NA | once | TRBV7-2 | CASSLVSGEEQFF | TGTGCCAGCAGCTTAGTTTCGGGGGAGGAGCAGTTCTTC
TRBJ1-1 | TRBD1 | NA | TRBV9 | CASSPRQGVGTEAFF | TGTGCCAGCAGCCCAAGACAGGGGGTGGGCACTGAAGCTTTCTTT
TRBJ2-3 | NA | NA | TRBV28 | CASSLSGVRTQYF | TGTGCCAGCAGTTTATCCGGGGTGCGGACGCAGTATTTT
TRBJ1-6 | NA | few | TRBV6-6 | CASSYSRVQNNSPLHF | TGTGCCAGCAGTTACTCCCGGGTCCAGAATAATTCACCCCTCCACTTT
TRBJ1-4 | TRBD1 | NA | TRBV5-1 | CASSIGQGNEKLFF | TGCGCCAGCAGCATAGGACAGGGGAATGAAAAACTGTTTTTT
TRBJ2-1 | TRBD2 | NA | TRBV5-1 | CASSLGGLAGGNEQFF | TGCGCCAGCAGCTTGGGGGGACTAGCGGGGGGCAATGAGCAGTTCTTC
TRBJ1-2 | NA | NA | TRBV7-3 | CASSLAENYGYTF | TGTGCCAGCAGCTTAGCTGAAAACTATGGCTACACCTTC
TRBJ1-3 | NA | NA | TRBV11-3 | CASSPTRDTRSGNTIYF | TGTGCCAGCAGCCCTACGAGGGACACCCGCTCTGGAAACACCATATATTTT
TRBJ1-5 | NA | NA | TRBV12-3/TRBV12-4 | CASSSGPLSQHF | TGTGCCAGCAGTTCCGGGCCTCTTTCCCAGCATTTT
TRBJ1-2 | NA | NA | TRBV5-1 | CASSLDPGRQIGGYTF | TGCGCCAGCAGCTTGGACCCGGGACGCCAAATCGGTGGCTACACCTTC
TRBJ1-5 | NA | NA | TRBV4-1 | CASSQDFGTDQPQHF | TGCGCCAGCAGCCAAGATTTCGGAACCGATCAGCCCCAGCATTTT
TRBJ2-5 | NA | NA | TRBV10-3 | CAIRQQGGEETQYF | TGTGCCATCCGACAACAGGGTGGGGAAGAGACCCAGTACTTC
TRBJ1-1 | NA | NA | TRBV2 | CASRGGEGSEAFF | TGTGCCAGCAGGGGGGGGGAGGGCTCTGAAGCTTTCTTT
TRBJ1-5 | NA | NA | TRBV7-8 | CASSSTDNQPQHF | TGTGCCAGCAGCTCGACTGACAATCAGCCCCAGCATTTT
TRBJ1-1 | TRBD1 | NA | TRBV2 | CASRDRGQSTEAFF | TGTGCCAGCAGGGACAGGGGGCAGTCTACTGAAGCTTTCTTT
TRBJ1-6 | TRBD1 | NA | TRBV30 | CAWTRLVVQGTNSPLHF | TGTGCCTGGACCCGGCTGGTCGTACAGGGGACTAATTCACCCCTCCACTTT
TRBJ1-2 | NA | NA | TRBV15 | CATSRDLTGHGYTF | TGTGCCACCAGCAGAGACTTAACGGGGCATGGCTACACCTTC
TRBJ1-1 | NA | NA | TRBV6-2/TRBV6-3 | CASSSQPPQGTEAFF | TGTGCCAGCAGTAGCCAGCCTCCCCAGGGCACTGAAGCTTTCTTT
TRBJ2-3 | TRBD2 | NA | TRBV4-1 | CASSLTSTSTDTQYF | TGCGCCAGCAGCTTGACTAGCACCAGCACAGATACGCAGTATTTT
TRBJ2-1 | TRBD1 | NA | TRBV18 | CASSGGQGSEQFF | TGTGCCAGCTCGGGTGGACAGGGTAGCGAGCAGTTCTTC
TRBJ2-5 | TRBD1 | NA | TRBV29-1 | CSAYRGQETQYF | TGCAGCGCGTACAGGGGGCAGGAGACCCAGTACTTC
TRBJ1-1 | NA | NA | TRBV24-1 | CATSKQGNTEAFF | TGTGCCACCAGTAAACAGGGTAACACTGAAGCTTTCTTT
TRBJ1-1 | NA | NA | TRBV5-1 | CASSWGDGGNTEAFF | TGCGCCAGCAGCTGGGGGGATGGAGGGAACACTGAAGCTTTCTTT
TRBJ2-3 | TRBD1 | NA | TRBV5-1 | CASRRQGAGTDTQYF | TGCGCCAGCAGACGACAGGGGGCCGGCACAGATACGCAGTATTTT
TRBJ1-6 | NA | NA | TRBV25-1 | CASSVGYSPLHF | TGTGCCAGCAGTGTGGGGTATTCACCCCTCCACTTT
TRBJ1-1 | NA | NA | TRBV15 | CATSRAGSAEAFF | TGTGCCACCAGCAGGGCAGGGAGTGCTGAAGCTTTCTTT
TRBJ2-1 | TRBD1 | few | TRBV5-6 | CASSWGPGQGSYNEQFF | TGTGCCAGCAGCTGGGGTCCGGGACAGGGGTCCTACAATGAGCAGTTCTTC
TRBJ2-2 | NA | NA | TRBV5-1 | CASSSSGGRAGELFF | TGCGCCAGCAGCTCGTCAGGGGGGAGGGCCGGGGAGCTGTTTTTT
TRBJ2-3 | TRBD2 | NA | TRBV11-3 | CASSLTGGGTDTQYF | TGTGCCAGCAGCTTAACGGGGGGAGGCACAGATACGCAGTATTTT
TRBJ2-3 | NA | NA | TRBV10-3 | CAIGEGGDTDTQYF | TGTGCCATCGGGGAAGGGGGGGACACAGATACGCAGTATTTT
TRBJ1-2 | NA | NA | TRBV18 | CASSPWDGNYGYTF | TGTGCCAGCTCACCATGGGACGGGAACTATGGCTACACCTTC
TRBJ2-3 | NA | NA | TRBV19 | CASSIRGGIPDTQYF | TGTGCCAGTAGTATTAGGGGGGGCATCCCAGATACGCAGTATTTT